These 11 T cell receptor beta chains were all obtained from the same sample, sequenced in a study of T cell repertoires in cytomegalovirus infection. TCRdb passed the reads through MiXCR, listing each CDR3 protein once. This table holds approximately 730,000 distinct CDR3 sequences, 33% found once. For these TCRs, the target antigens are not known. The sequencing here drew on cultured PBMCs, taken from culture after CMV antigen stimulation. These receptors all stem from a human donor in good health (CMV status not recorded). Some clones in this sample may be carry-over from other donors' samples.

The CDR3 protein is CASSIVGRSNNGYTF. The CDR3, as DNA: TGTGCCAGTAGTATAGTGGGCAGATCCAACAATGGCTACACCTTC. The J gene is TRBJ1-2, the V gene TRBV19; unclear D gene. This CDR3 has 15 residues. Trimming cost V 1 base and J 6 bases, with 15 bases left between them. Germline CDR1 is LNHDA and CDR2 is SQIVND (reference sequence).

V usage is TRBV20-1 and J usage is TRBJ2-5; weak D call: TRBD2 (6 bases). The CDR3 loop spans 15 amino acids. Germline V gives CDR1 DFQATT, CDR2 SNEGSKA (reference sequence). V lost 3 bases, J lost 5 bases, and 19 bases lay in between. The CDR3 bases are TGCAGTGCTAGCCCTCGGGGAGGTCTTGGGGAGACCCAGTACTTC. As protein: CSASPRGGLGETQYF.

In this sample, this clonotype turned up a few times. The V call is TRBV5-4, the J call TRBJ2-3; 7 bases fit TRBD2. The CDR3 is 15 residues long. Germline CDR1 and CDR2: SGHNT and YYREEE (reference sequence). Trimming removed 2 bases from V and 5 bases from J; junction bases left unmatched: 8. The CDR3 sequence is CASSFGGKARDTQYF. The CDR3 coding sequence is TGTGCCAGCAGCTTCGGGGGGAAAGCCAGAGATACGCAGTATTTT.

As for this clonotype: A much larger clone lies a single base off, so this may be a read error. This rearrangement joins TRBV7-2 to TRBJ2-5; D gene ambiguous. The CDR3 covers 13 residues. In germline, CDR1 is SGHTA, CDR2 FQGNSA. The CDR3 region is CACSPRDKETQYF. Here the CDR3 DNA reads TGTGCCTGCAGCCCCCGTGACAAAGAGACCCAGTACTTC.

The table lists this clonotype with many counts. The chain has TRBV7-2 and TRBJ1-2; maybe TRBD1 (5 bases). Germline V gives CDR1 SGHTA, CDR2 FQGNSA. CDR3 length equals 16 residues. With 4 bases removed from V and 2 bases from J, the gap between germline ends came to 17 bases. This CDR3 reads CASSSRDRGENYGYTF. Here the CDR3 DNA reads TGTGCCAGCAGCTCACGCGACCGGGGGGAAAACTATGGCTACACCTTC.

This clonotype has more than one count but fewer than ten. This chain connects TRBV6-1 to TRBJ1-2; D is perhaps TRBD1 (5 bases). The ends were cut back, 5 bases at V and 2 bases at J, with 18 bases in the middle. The CDR3 loop spans 16 amino acids. Germline values: CDR1 MNHNS, CDR2 SASEGT. In DNA form, the CDR3 reads TGTGCCAGCAGTACCGGGACGGGGATTATAAACTATGGCTACACCTTC. It encodes CASSTGTGIINYGYTF.

CDR3 nucleotide sequence: TGTGCCAGCAGTTACGGAGCGGGAGGGCCCACAGATACGCAGTATTTT. Its protein is CASSYGAGGPTDTQYF. V and J are TRBV6-5 and TRBJ2-3; TRBD2 agrees at 10 bases. From germline, CDR1 is MNHEY and CDR2 SVGAGI. The CDR3 is made up of 16 amino acids. The trim removed 2 bases at V and 2 bases at J, leaving 4 bases unmatched.

The rearrangement joins TRBV25-1 to TRBJ1-4, with unresolved D. Trimming shortened V by 2 bases and J by 4 bases, and 8 bases separated the two germline ends. CDR1 is MGHDK, CDR2 SYGVNS, per germline. The CDR3 sequence is 14 residues long. CDR3 amino acids: CASSERRYNEKLFF. For the CDR3, the DNA is TGTGCCAGCAGTGAACGACGGTATAATGAAAAACTGTTTTTT.

This chain links TRBV12-3 or TRBV12-4 with TRBJ2-5, with D maybe TRBD2 (6 bases). The length of the CDR3 is 12 residues. V lost 8 bases and J 2 bases, leaving 9 bases between the germline ends. CDR3 region: CASGSGQETQYF. CDR3 sequence (DNA): TGTGCCAGCGGAAGCGGGCAAGAGACCCAGTACTTC.

This clonotype came up a few times. CDR3 protein: CASSLRRETNEQFF. DNA for the CDR3: TGTGCCAGCAGCTTACGCAGGGAAACCAATGAGCAGTTCTTC. V gene TRBV7-8 combines with J gene TRBJ2-1; tentative D call: TRBD1 (5 bases). The ends were cut back, 2 bases at V and 6 bases at J, with 11 bases in the middle. CDR3 length equals 14 residues. The V gene's germline CDR1 is SGHVS and CDR2 FQNEAQ.

The CDR3 nucleotides read TGTGCCAGCAGCTTCCTAGCGGGAGTCTCAGATACGCAGTATTTT. Its protein is CASSFLAGVSDTQYF. V is TRBV7-2 and J is TRBJ2-3; 10 bases are a match to TRBD2. CDR1 and CDR2 (germline): SGHTA, FQGNSA. Trimming removed 3 bases from V and 4 bases from J; junction bases left unmatched: 4. CDR3 size: 15 residues.